This T cell receptor beta chain was found in a study of T cell repertoires in cytomegalovirus infection. MiXCR was run by TCRdb on the reads, yielding one entry per CDR3 protein. The sample has about 490,000 distinct CDR3 sequences; roughly 10% are singletons. The CDR3 loop spans 17 amino acids. Germline V gene lookup returns CDR1 LGHDT and CDR2 YNNKEL (reference sequence). With 1 base clipped from V and 5 bases from J, the junction kept 12 bases outside the gene matches. The receptor comes from a human donor in good health (CMV status not recorded). Some clones in this sample may be carry-over from other donors' samples. The chain employs TRBV3-1 and TRBJ2-5; 8 bases line up with TRBD2. Sequenced sample: PBMCs. The CDR3 protein is CASSQGSWSGSLETQYF. The DNA for the CDR3 is TGTGCCAGCAGCCAAGGGAGTTGGAGCGGGAGTCTGGAGACCCAGTACTTC.